The clone carrying this TCR beta chain was recorded once. V gave up 4 bases and J gave up 8 bases, with 21 bases separating them. This CDR3 spans 15 amino acids. Germline lookup yields CDR1 SGHRS and CDR2 YFSETQ. The data originate from a study of CD8 T cells in Susac syndrome. After extraction with the RNeasy kit, roughly 0.5 to 1 ug of the RNA was reverse transcribed using random hexamers. Amplification of TCR beta CDR3 by immunoSEQ multiplex PCR spanned 54 Vbeta and 13 Jbeta. MiXCR was run by TCRdb on the immunoSEQ multiplex PCR reads, yielding one entry per CDR3 protein. The data show more than 20,000 distinct CDR3 sequences, with 85% to 95% seen just once and 0.27% held by the top ten. TCR beta sequences were obtained from blood CD8+ and CD4+ T cells. Negative isolation yielded CD8+ and CD4+ T cells; FACS enriched TEMRA cells.

The source of this sequence is a human donor in good health. The chain links TRBV5-1 to TRBJ1-2, with a possible D match to TRBD1 (5 bases). Sequencing was done on a sample of CD8+ T cells from PBMCs. The CDR3 coding sequence is TGCGCCAGCAGCGACCTGGGACTTCTTCGCAGCGGCTACACCTTC. It is translated as CASSDLGLLRSGYTF. The variable domain in full, with the rest retrieved from reference TRBV5-1 and TRBJ1-2, is KAGVTQTPRYLIKTRGQQVTLSCSPISGHRSVSWYQQTPGQGLQFLFEYFSETQRNKGNFPGRFSGRQFSNSRSEMNVSTLELGDSALYLCASSDLGLLRSGYTFGSGTRLTVV.